What follows are 28 T cell receptor beta chains derived from one specimen sequenced in a study of blood T cell repertoires in COVID-19. Sequencing used immunoSEQ multiplex PCR; TCRdb keeps in-frame clones, though not all of them. In the table there are over 150,000 clones, approximately 90% of which are singletons. What was sequenced was peripheral blood. The receptors here all came from a middle-aged man who had recovered from COVID-19.

V and J are TRBV28 and TRBJ1-5; possible D gene TRBD1, 5 bases. CDR3 length: 15 amino acids. Germline V gene sequence: CDR1 MDHEN, CDR2 SYDVKM. V was trimmed by 6 bases and J by 9 bases, leaving 21 bases between them. The CDR3 DNA sequence: TGTGCCAGCAGCCCTGGTGACAGCCCTTGGCGGCCCCAGCATTTT. The encoded protein is CASSPGDSPWRPQHF.

The chain links TRBV9 to TRBJ2-2; TRBD2 agrees at 14 bases. The junction had 9 bases not matched to a gene; V was cut back by 0 bases and J by 8 bases. The V gene's germline CDR1 is SGDLS and CDR2 YYNGEE. This CDR3 has 18 residues. CDR3 amino acids: CASSVAPGLAGGMGELFF. The CDR3 bases are TGTGCCAGCAGCGTAGCTCCCGGACTAGCGGGAGGTATGGGGGAGCTGTTTTTT.

This sequence joins TRBV6-1 and TRBJ2-1; 7 bases line up with TRBD2. Germline CDR1 MNHNS, CDR2 SASEGT. Trimming at V came to 1 base and at J to 2 bases, leaving 8 bases not matched to a gene. The CDR3 totals 17 residues. CDR3 sequence: CASSEVLWLAAYNEQFF. In DNA, the CDR3 is TGTGCCAGCAGTGAAGTTCTTTGGCTAGCGGCCTACAATGAGCAGTTCTTC.

The chain uses TRBV5-8 and TRBJ2-2, with 9 bases that match TRBD1. CDR1 is SGHTS, CDR2 YDEGEE, per germline. The CDR3 is 15 amino acids. V shed 0 bases and J 6 bases; nucleotides not matched to a gene: 3. CDR3 sequence (DNA): TGTGCCAGCAGCTTGGCCTGGACAGGGGCCGGGGAGCTGTTTTTT. Translated: CASSLAWTGAGELFF. Based on the CDR3 plus reference TRBV5-8 and TRBJ2-2, the full variable domain is EAGVTQSPTHLIKTRGQQATLRCSPISGHTSVYWYQQALGLGLQFLLWYDEGEERNRGNFPPRFSGRQFPNYSSELNVNALELEDSALYLCASSLAWTGAGELFFGEGSRLTVL.

The chain is built from TRBV6-5 and TRBJ1-2; TRBD1 is a possible D gene (6 bases). This CDR3 has 15 amino acids. Germline lookup yields CDR1 MNHEY and CDR2 SVGAGI. The ends were cut back, 8 bases at V and 6 bases at J, with 22 bases in the middle. The CDR3: CASRTLRGAKDGYTF. As DNA, the CDR3 is TGTGCCAGCCGTACCCTGCGGGGGGCAAAGGATGGCTACACCTTC.

In this sample, this clone turned up a few times. This chain connects TRBV7-8 to TRBJ1-1, with 8 bases that match TRBD1. Losses at the gene ends were 5 bases for V and 1 base for J; bases not matched to a gene: 6. The CDR3 spans 15 residues. CDR1 SGHVS and CDR2 FQNEAQ come from the germline V gene. The CDR3: CASSPGGQANTEAFF. As DNA, the CDR3 is TGTGCCAGCAGCCCTGGGGGACAGGCGAACACTGAAGCTTTCTTT. Full variable domain (missing parts from reference TRBV7-8 and TRBJ1-1): GAGVSQSPRYKVAKRGQDVALRCDPISGHVSLFWYQQALGQGPEFLTYFQNEAQLDKSGLPSDRFFAERPEGSVSTLKIQRTQQEDSAVYLCASSPGGQANTEAFFGQGTRLTVV.

The V call is TRBV20-1, the J call TRBJ2-7, with a possible D match to TRBD1 (8 bases). Trimming shortened V by 3 bases and J by 6 bases, and 18 bases separated the two germline ends. Germline assignment: CDR1 DFQATT and CDR2 SNEGSKA (reference sequence). The CDR3 sequence is 14 residues long. The CDR3 loop is CSASRTGRVGEQYF. CDR3 in DNA: TGCAGTGCTAGTCGGACAGGGAGGGTCGGCGAGCAGTACTTC.

The chain uses TRBV7-7 and TRBJ2-1; TRBD2 matches 12 bases. After removal of 5 bases from V and 8 bases from J, the junction contained 7 bases not matched to a gene. Germline V gene data show CDR1 as SSHAT and CDR2 as FNYEAQ (reference sequence). This CDR3 spans 15 amino acids. The chain's CDR3 is CASSPTSGRGDEQFF. The CDR3 DNA sequence: TGTGCCAGCAGCCCGACTAGCGGGAGAGGGGATGAGCAGTTCTTC.

This clone was found a few times. The V and J genes are TRBV30 and TRBJ1-5; TRBD1 matches at 10 bases. With V trimmed by 3 bases and J by 7 bases, 6 bases remained unmatched. The CDR3 covers 14 residues. Per the germline V gene, CDR1 is GTSNPN and CDR2 is SVGIG (reference sequence). The CDR3 protein is CAWRRQGATQPQHF. CDR3 sequence (DNA): TGTGCCTGGAGGAGACAGGGGGCGACCCAGCCCCAGCATTTT.

The J gene is TRBJ1-4, the V gene TRBV6-2 or TRBV6-3; a weak D match, TRBD1 (6 bases). The germline gives CDR1 MNHEY, CDR2 SVGEGT. Trimming left V 5 bases short and J 10 bases short, with 11 bases between. The CDR3 extends over 12 amino acids. The CDR3 loop is CASSRTVGKLFF. The CDR3, as DNA: TGTGCCAGCAGTCGGACAGTGGGAAAACTGTTTTTT.

The chain carries TRBV4-1 and TRBJ1-5, with TRBD1 matching over 9 bases. J was trimmed by 3 bases and V by 1 base; bases with no gene match: 4. The CDR3 covers 16 residues. CDR1 MGHRA and CDR2 YSYEKL come from the germline V gene. Written as DNA, the CDR3 is TGCGCCAGCAGCCAAGTGGACAGGGGCCCCAATCAGCCCCAGCATTTT. It codes for CASSQVDRGPNQPQHF.

This sequence joins TRBV10-3 and TRBJ2-5; D perhaps matches TRBD1 (5 bases). The CDR3 is 11 amino acids. The germline V and J ends were trimmed by 2 bases and 7 bases, with 5 bases remaining between them. Germline CDR1 is ENHRY and CDR2 is SYGVKD. Here the CDR3 reads CAISEQGTQYF. The CDR3 DNA reads as TGTGCCATCAGTGAGCAGGGGACCCAGTACTTC.

This clone was seen just once. The V and J genes are TRBV6-2 or TRBV6-3 and TRBJ2-7; no reliable D call. The CDR3 totals 14 residues. CDR1 and CDR2 (germline): MNHEY, SVGEGT. V dropped 6 bases and J dropped 2 bases, with 14 bases sitting between them. CDR3 region: CASSSIVLPYEQYF. The CDR3 nucleotides are TGTGCCAGCAGCTCTATCGTTCTTCCCTACGAGCAGTACTTC.

This chain joins TRBV9 and TRBJ2-3, with D perhaps TRBD1 (5 bases). Germline values: CDR1 SGDLS, CDR2 YYNGEE. Trimming cost V 7 bases and J 2 bases, with 8 bases left between them. The CDR3 loop spans 12 amino acids. CDR3 in amino acids: CASGANTDTQYF. The CDR3 DNA is TGTGCCAGCGGGGCGAACACAGATACGCAGTATTTT.

The chain combines TRBV6-5 with TRBJ2-1; the match to TRBD1 covers 9 bases. This CDR3 contains 12 residues. Germline lookup yields CDR1 MNHEY and CDR2 SVGAGI. J was trimmed by 9 bases and V by 7 bases; bases with no gene match: 4. The CDR3 is CASNGQGIEQFF. The CDR3 DNA follows: TGTGCCAGCAATGGACAGGGGATTGAGCAGTTCTTC.

The sample holds one count of this clone. The rearrangement uses TRBV19 and TRBJ2-7; 7 nucleotides match TRBD1. V was clipped by 8 bases and J by 3 bases; unmatched bases: 4. The CDR3 extends over 12 amino acids. Germline V gene sequence: CDR1 LNHDA, CDR2 SQIVND (reference sequence). CDR3 in amino acids: CASGDRFYEQYF. The CDR3 coding sequence is TGTGCCAGTGGGGACAGATTCTACGAGCAGTACTTC.

The genes are TRBV25-1 and TRBJ2-7; maybe TRBD2 (6 bases). With 2 bases removed from V and 5 bases from J, the gap between germline ends came to 13 bases. Germline lookup yields CDR1 MGHDK and CDR2 SYGVNS. CDR3 length equals 14 residues. CDR3 sequence: CASSEGGEWNEQYF. The CDR3 nucleotides are TGTGCCAGCAGTGAAGGCGGGGAGTGGAACGAGCAGTACTTC.

The gene calls are TRBV14 and TRBJ1-6; no firm D call. V was clipped by 0 bases and J by 7 bases, with 10 bases between them. CDR1 is SGHDN and CDR2 is FVKESK in the germline V gene. The CDR3 sequence is 15 residues long. CDR3 coding DNA: TGTGCCAGCAGCCAAGACCGGGTAGTGAATTCACCCCTCCACTTT. This gives the protein CASSQDRVVNSPLHF.

The chain is built from TRBV11-2 and TRBJ1-1, with a tentative D call TRBD1 (6 bases). V was pared by 4 bases and J by 1 base, with 10 bases between. Looked up from germline, CDR1 is SGHAT and CDR2 is FQNNGV. The CDR3 has 14 amino acids. The DNA of the CDR3 is TGTGCCAGCAGCTCACTACAGGGGAACACTGAAGCTTTCTTT. Translating gives CASSSLQGNTEAFF.

V usage is TRBV24-1 and J usage is TRBJ1-5; 8 nucleotides line up with TRBD1. Losses at the gene ends were 2 bases for V and 7 bases for J; bases not matched to a gene: 9. CDR3 length equals 16 residues. From germline, CDR1 is KGHDR and CDR2 SFDVKD. Written as DNA, the CDR3 is TGTGCCACCAGTGATTCTGACAGGGGTCGAGGGCAGCCCCAGCATTTT. Translation gives CATSDSDRGRGQPQHF.

The sample holds one count of this clone. The chain combines TRBV2 with TRBJ2-3; D is ambiguous. The V gene's germline CDR1 is SNHLY and CDR2 FYNNEI. V shed 6 bases and J shed 6 bases, with 7 bases lying between them. The CDR3 is made up of 11 amino acids. DNA of the CDR3: TGTGCCAGCAGGGTGGAGGATACGCAGTATTTT. This codes for CASRVEDTQYF.

The chain combines TRBV2 with TRBJ2-7; 8 nucleotides align to TRBD1. V shed 10 bases and J 7 bases; nucleotides not matched to a gene: 12. The CDR3 is 13 amino acids. CDR1 and CDR2 from the germline V gene are SNHLY and FYNNEI. DNA of the CDR3: TGTGCCACCCGAGAAAGACAGGGGCAGGAGCAGTACTTC. This sequence encodes CATRERQGQEQYF.

This clone was observed a few times. The rearrangement uses TRBV11-1 and TRBJ2-3; tentatively, D is TRBD1 (6 bases). V lost 7 bases and J 2 bases, leaving 13 bases between the germline ends. Germline V gene lookup returns CDR1 SGHAT and CDR2 FQDESV (reference sequence). The CDR3 is made up of 14 amino acids. The CDR3: CASNDRFHTDTQYF. CDR3 nucleotides: TGTGCCAGCAACGACAGGTTCCACACAGATACGCAGTATTTT.

V and J are TRBV15 and TRBJ2-5, with D perhaps matching TRBD1 (7 bases). The CDR3 length is 19 residues. Trimming left V 0 bases short and J 4 bases short, with 24 bases between. Germline V CDR1 and CDR2: LNHNV, YYDKDF (reference sequence). CDR3 loop: CATSREPGGGRRVVETQYF. The CDR3 nucleotides read TGTGCCACCAGCAGAGAACCCGGAGGGGGCCGGAGGGTTGTAGAGACCCAGTACTTC. The whole variable domain, filled in from reference TRBV15 and TRBJ2-5, reads DAMVIQNPRYQVTQFGKPVTLSCSQTLNHNVMYWYQQKSSQAPKLLFHYYDKDFNNEADTPDNFQSRRPNTSFCFLDIRSPGLGDTAMYLCATSREPGGGRRVVETQYFGPGTRLLVL.

The chain joins TRBV7-2 to TRBJ2-7; 9 positions match TRBD1. V dropped 3 bases and J dropped 6; count of bases not matched to a gene: 3. The CDR3 has 13 amino acids. Germline V lookup: CDR1 SGHTA, CDR2 FQGNSA. The CDR3 spells CASSLDRGPEQYF. CDR3 in DNA: TGTGCCAGCAGCTTGGACAGGGGCCCCGAGCAGTACTTC.

This clone was counted ten times or more. The genes are TRBV28 and TRBJ2-7; 9 nucleotides align to TRBD2. Trimming cost V 2 bases and J 1 base; bases outside gene matches: 9. This CDR3 comprises 17 residues. Germline CDR1 is MDHEN and CDR2 is SYDVKM. The CDR3 DNA reads as TGTGCCAGCAGTTTACCCGTGGCTGGACTAGCGTCCTACGAGCAGTACTTC. Its translation: CASSLPVAGLASYEQYF.

CDR3 nucleotide sequence: TGTGCCAGCAGCTTATTTACAGGGGGGGACACCATATATTTT. Protein product: CASSLFTGGDTIYF. The chain uses TRBV11-2 and TRBJ1-3, with TRBD1 identical over 8 bases. The CDR3 contains 14 residues. The ends lost 2 bases at V and 8 bases at J; junction bases unmatched: 5. Germline V lookup: CDR1 SGHAT, CDR2 FQNNGV.

CDR3 in amino acids: CASSRKRREGRDEQYF. CDR3 coding DNA: TGTGCCAGCAGCCGAAAGAGGCGGGAGGGAAGGGACGAGCAGTACTTC. V and J are TRBV7-8 and TRBJ2-7, with TRBD2 matching over 9 bases. In germline, CDR1 is SGHVS, CDR2 FQNEAQ. V dropped 5 bases and J dropped 5; count of bases not matched to a gene: 13. The CDR3 loop spans 16 amino acids.